This TCR beta chain was sequenced for a study of blood T cell repertoires in COVID-19 (dated by TCRdb to 2018 to 2021). Regarding the study in general: For ImmuneRACE Cohort 3, a participant was defined as recovered based on two consecutive negative NP/OP PCR tests, clearance by a healthcare professional, or resolution of symptoms. A de-identified subject ID, COVID-19 status, age in years and sex were almost always included in the sample metadata. The material from the prospective study consisted of cDNA or gDNA derived from T cells, B-cell-depleted T cells, or PBMCs. Where available, HLA class I and class II types were taken from metadata supplied by the sample provider and were not determined by assay-based typing. The dataset comprised deeply sampled blood TCRbeta repertoires from subjects exposed to, actively infected with, or recovered from COVID-19. Samples came from the ongoing ImmuneRACE study (first 160 participants) plus 1,254 subjects from 6 global collaborators. Samples from collaborators originated in the United States, Italy and Spain and spanned both the acute and convalescent phases of COVID-19. A freely available public database, intended as a resource for researchers studying the immune response to SARS-CoV-2, is where the repertoires were released. Overall study results and their limits: Clinical and demographic metadata were provided uncurated, with the amount varying by source and participant.

TCRbeta CDR3 regions were amplified from genomic DNA by means of the immunoSEQ Assay, a bias-controlled multiplex PCR. As for how the authors treated the data: Nucleated cell counts per sample were estimated from amplification of reference gene primers within the assay. To quantify the absolute abundance of each unique TCRbeta CDR3 rearrangement, sequence reads were collapsed and filtered. Productive Simpson clonality was computed per sample as the square root of Simpson's diversity index over productive rearrangements. In its TCRdb copy, this immuneACCESS table keeps in-frame sequences only and misses some clones. Where compared with another copy, unresolved V genes explain less than half of these, and the others have no known cause. That table is the source of V, J and clone size, and D and trimming were worked out from the DNA. In this sample the table shows a few hundred thousand clones, roughly 84% of which occur a single time. Of the sample, 7.2% falls within the top ten clones.

About this clone: The antigen it recognizes is unknown. No base quality values were provided; no much bigger clone lies one nucleotide off.

The CDR3 covers 14 residues, taking in both the cysteine and the phenylalanine. Only the CDR3 DNA stays, 42 bases, in frame from base 1. As encoded in the germline V gene, CDR1 is MDHEN while CDR2 is SYDVKM. V trim: 7 bases; J trim: 6 bases; unmatched bases: 5. Participants in the prospective study were aged about 18 to 95 years, lived in 20 to 30 United States geographic areas, and enrolled through a virtual design. In the prospective study, participants were assigned to cohorts based on the clinical history participants reported in a screening survey and a study questionnaire. Mobile phlebotomists in the prospective study collected whole blood, serum and a nasopharyngeal or oropharyngeal swab from every participant. Additional blood draws and questionnaires over an approximately two-month period could optionally be provided by prospective study participants. Blood samples from the prospective study were shipped frozen or at room temperature prior to DNA extraction.

The material sequenced was PBMCs or T cells enriched from blood (not recorded which). The source of this sequence is a man aged 25-45 years in a cohort exposed to, infected with or recovered from COVID-19 (not recorded which). The sequence links TRBV28 to TRBJ2-2; 10 middle bases align to TRBD1. The CDR3 loop reads CASKTGGAAGELFF. The nucleotide sequence reads as follows: TGTGCCAGCAAGACAGGGGGCGCAGCCGGGGAGCTGTTTTTT. The CDR3, completed at both ends by the reference TRBV28 and TRBJ2-2 genes, gives the full variable domain DVKVTQSSRYLVKRTGEKVFLECVQDMDHENMFWYRQDPGLGLRLIYFSYDVKMKEKGDIPEGYSVSREKKERFSLILESASTNQTSMYLCASKTGGAAGELFFGEGSRLTVL.